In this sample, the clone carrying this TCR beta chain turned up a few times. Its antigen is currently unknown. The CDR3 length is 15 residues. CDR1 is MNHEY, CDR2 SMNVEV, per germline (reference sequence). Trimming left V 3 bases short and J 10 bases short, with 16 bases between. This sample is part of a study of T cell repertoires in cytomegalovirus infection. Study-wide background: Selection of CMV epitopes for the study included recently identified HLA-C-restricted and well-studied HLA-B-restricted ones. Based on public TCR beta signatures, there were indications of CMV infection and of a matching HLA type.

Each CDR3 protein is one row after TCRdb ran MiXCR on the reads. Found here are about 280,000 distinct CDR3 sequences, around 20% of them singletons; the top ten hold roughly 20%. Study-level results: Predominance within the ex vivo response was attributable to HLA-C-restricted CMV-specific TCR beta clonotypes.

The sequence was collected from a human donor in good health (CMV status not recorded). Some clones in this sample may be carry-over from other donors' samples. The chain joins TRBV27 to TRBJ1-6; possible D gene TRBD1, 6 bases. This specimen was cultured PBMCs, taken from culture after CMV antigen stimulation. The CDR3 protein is CASSLQEGGRSPLHF. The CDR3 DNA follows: TGTGCCAGCAGTTTGCAAGAAGGGGGAAGATCACCCCTCCACTTT.